This TCR beta chain was captured by sequencing in a study of OX40 agonist ivuxolimab in advanced cancers. Study details: Aged roughly 23 to 80 with a mean of approximately 60 years, they were roughly 83% male.

Repertoires were generated with immunoSEQ multiplex PCR, while TCRdb's copy carries only in-frame clones and drops some. Among some 83,000 clones, around 84% were seen once, and the ten largest hold 6.5%. About this clone: Antigen specificity is unknown. Other DNA sequences from this sample encode an identical CDR3 as well.

Samples of blood were obtained at baseline, on cycle 4 day 1, and on cycle 7 day 1. Study-wide points: At 0.1-3.0 mg/kg, partial responders had clonal expansion among the lowest observed.

This receptor was obtained from an adult with an advanced solid tumor such as melanoma, head and neck, liver or kidney cancer. This sample comprised CD4+ or CD8+ T cells sorted from blood, obtained in a trial of the OX40 agonist ivuxolimab.

The DNA for the CDR3 is TGTGCCTGGAGGACCGGATCACCCCTCCACTTT. It specifies CAWRTGSPLHF. V usage is TRBV30 and J usage is TRBJ1-6; no firm D call. CDR1 and CDR2 (germline): GTSNPN, SVGIG (reference sequence). V was pared by 3 bases and J by 10 bases, with 7 bases between. The CDR3 sequence is 11 residues long.